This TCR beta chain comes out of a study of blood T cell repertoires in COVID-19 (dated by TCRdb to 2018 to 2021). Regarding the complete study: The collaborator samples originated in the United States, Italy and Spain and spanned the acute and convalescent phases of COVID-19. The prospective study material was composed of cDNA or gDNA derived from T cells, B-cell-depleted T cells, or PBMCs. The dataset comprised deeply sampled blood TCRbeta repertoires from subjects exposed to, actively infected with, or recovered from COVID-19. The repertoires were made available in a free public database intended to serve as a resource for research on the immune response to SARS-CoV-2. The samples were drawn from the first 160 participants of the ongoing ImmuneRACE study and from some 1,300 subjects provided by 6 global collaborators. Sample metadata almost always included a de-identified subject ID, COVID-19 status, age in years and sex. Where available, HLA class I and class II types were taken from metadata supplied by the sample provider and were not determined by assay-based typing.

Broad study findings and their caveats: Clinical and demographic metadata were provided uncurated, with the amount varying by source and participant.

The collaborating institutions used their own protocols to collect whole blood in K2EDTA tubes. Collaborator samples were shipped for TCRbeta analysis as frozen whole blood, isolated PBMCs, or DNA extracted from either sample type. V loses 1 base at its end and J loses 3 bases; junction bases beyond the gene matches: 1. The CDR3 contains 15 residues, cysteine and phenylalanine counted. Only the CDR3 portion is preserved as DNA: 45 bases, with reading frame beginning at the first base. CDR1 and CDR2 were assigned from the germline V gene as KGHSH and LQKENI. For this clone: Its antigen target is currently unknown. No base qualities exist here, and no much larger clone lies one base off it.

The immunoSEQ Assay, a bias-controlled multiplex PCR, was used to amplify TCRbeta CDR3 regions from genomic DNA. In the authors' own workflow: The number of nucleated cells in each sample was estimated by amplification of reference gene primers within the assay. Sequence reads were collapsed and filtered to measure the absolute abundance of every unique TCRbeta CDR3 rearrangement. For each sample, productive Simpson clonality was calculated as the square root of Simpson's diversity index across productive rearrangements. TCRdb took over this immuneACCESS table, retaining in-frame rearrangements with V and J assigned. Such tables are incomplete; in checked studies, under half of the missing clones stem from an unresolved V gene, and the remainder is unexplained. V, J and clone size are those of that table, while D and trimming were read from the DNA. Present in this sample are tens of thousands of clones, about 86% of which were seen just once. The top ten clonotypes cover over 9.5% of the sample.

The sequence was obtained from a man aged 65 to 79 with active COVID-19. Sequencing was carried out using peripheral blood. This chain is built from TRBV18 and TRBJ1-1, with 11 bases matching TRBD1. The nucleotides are TGTGCCAGCTCACCACTGGGACAGGGGGACACTGAAGCTTTCTTT. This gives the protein CASSPLGQGDTEAFF.